The entry that follows covers one TCR beta chain sequence. Its target is not known. PCR was performed using 60 Vbeta and 13 Jbeta primers. Some clones are missing from TCRdb's copy, which holds only in-frame ones; the method was immunoSEQ multiplex PCR. Here the sample spans approximately 150,000 clones, about 80% being singletons. The data derive from a study of cytomegalovirus exposure and HLA in healthy donors. Whole-study results and caveats: As a later analysis showed, a missense DCLRE1C variant was linked to trimming of TCR beta V- and J-genes.

CDR3 length equals 14 residues. The V gene end was trimmed by 4 bases and the J gene end by 0 bases; junction bases not matched to a gene: 3. Germline-derived CDR1 and CDR2 are SGHRS and YFSETQ. The source of this sequence is a woman in her thirties or forties in good health and CMV-seropositive. Source material: PBMCs. V usage is TRBV5-1 and J usage is TRBJ2-7; 8 nucleotides match TRBD1. This chain's CDR3 is CASSPGTGSYEQYF. The CDR3 DNA reads TGCGCCAGCAGCCCAGGGACAGGCTCCTACGAGCAGTACTTC.